This is a list of T cell receptor beta chains from one sample in a study of control samples from healthy donors and cancer patients. Clones were sequenced by immunoSEQ multiplex PCR, and TCRdb holds only the in-frame ones, with some missing. The sample lists about 100,000 clones; approximately 95% were seen once. Sequenced material: blood. These receptors came from a man between 18 and 29 years old in good health. Both conserved end residues are part of each CDR3. The D gene is left open where the match is weak. For some rows the clone size is stated as once, few or many, or as a class when expanded; others skip it.

CDR3 DNA | CDR3 protein | V gene | clone size | D gene | J gene | CDR3 length
TGTGCCAGCAGATCCAGCGGGACCTACGAGCAGTACTTC | CASRSSGTYEQYF | TRBV7-2 | . | TRBD2 | TRBJ2-7 | 13
TGTGCCAGCAGTTTTCGGGGGCCGAAAGAGACCCAGTACTTC | CASSFRGPKETQYF | TRBV27 | . | . | TRBJ2-5 | 14
TGTGCCAGCAGCTTGGATTGGGCTCGGACTAATCCCGTCGAGCAGTACTTC | CASSLDWARTNPVEQYF | TRBV7-2 | once | . | TRBJ2-7 | 17
TGTGCCAGCAGAAGGACCGGCCTAGGCGCCTACGAGCAGTACTTC | CASRRTGLGAYEQYF | TRBV2 | . | . | TRBJ2-7 | 15
TGTGCCAGCAGGTACGGGGGCAACACTGAAGCTTTCTTT | CASRYGGNTEAFF | TRBV27 | . | . | TRBJ1-1 | 13
TGTGCCAGTAGTATAGGGACAGGGGTCTCAGGCACTGAAGCTTTCTTT | CASSIGTGVSGTEAFF | TRBV19 | . | TRBD1 | TRBJ1-1 | 16
TGTGCCAGTAGGGACCGGGGTTCAACTAATGAAAAACTGTTTTTT | CASRDRGSTNEKLFF | TRBV19 | . | . | TRBJ1-4 | 15
TGTGCCAGCAGCCTGCGCAGGGTTGAAGCTTTCTTT | CASSLRRVEAFF | TRBV16 | . | . | TRBJ1-1 | 12
TGTGCCAGCAGTTACGGCCGCACTGAAAAACTGTTTTTT | CASSYGRTEKLFF | TRBV6-5 | . | . | TRBJ1-4 | 13
TGTGCCAGCAGGGGACAGGACGGGGATGAAAAACTGTTTTTT | CASRGQDGDEKLFF | TRBV6-5 | . | TRBD1 | TRBJ1-4 | 14
TGTGCCAGCAGCTCAGGACTAGCGGGAGTCCGGGAGACCCAGTACTTC | CASSSGLAGVRETQYF | TRBV5-4 | . | TRBD2 | TRBJ2-5 | 16
TGTGCCAGCAGCTCTGGGGCGTACACAGATACGCAGTATTTT | CASSSGAYTDTQYF | TRBV11-3 | . | . | TRBJ2-3 | 14
TGCGCCAGCAGCCCATTACAGGGGAACAGTGGCTACACCTTC | CASSPLQGNSGYTF | TRBV5-1 | . | TRBD1 | TRBJ1-2 | 14
TGTGCCAGCAGTCCGGGACCCAAGGACCGAGGGGGGGGCTACACCTTC | CASSPGPKDRGGGYTF | TRBV27 | . | . | TRBJ1-2 | 16
TGTGCCAGCAGCTATTCAAACAGGGGCGAGCAGTACTTC | CASSYSNRGEQYF | TRBV7-9 | . | TRBD1 | TRBJ2-7 | 13
TGTGCCAGCACAGGGGGCCACGAGCAGTACTTC | CASTGGHEQYF | TRBV27 | once | TRBD1 | TRBJ2-7 | 11
TGTGCCAGCAGCTTGGCTCCCGGGGGGGCCTTGGGCTACACCTTC | CASSLAPGGALGYTF | TRBV5-4 | . | . | TRBJ1-2 | 15
TGTGCCACCAGCAGAGAAGCGGGAGGCACAGATACGCAGTATTTT | CATSREAGGTDTQYF | TRBV15 | . | TRBD2 | TRBJ2-3 | 15
TGCGCCAGCAGCGAACTCGGGACACTTTTTCCCTACTATGGCTACACCTTC | CASSELGTLFPYYGYTF | TRBV5-1 | once | . | TRBJ1-2 | 17
TGTGCCAGCAGTGACAGGACGGTATACTCACCCCTCCACTTT | CASSDRTVYSPLHF | TRBV6-1 | . | . | TRBJ1-6 | 14
TGTGCCACCAGTAATACAGGGTCTGATACGCAGTATTTT | CATSNTGSDTQYF | TRBV24-1 | . | . | TRBJ2-3 | 13
TGTGCCAGCAGCTTGGAAGGAAGCCGGGACAGCCAAGAGACCCAGTACTTC | CASSLEGSRDSQETQYF | TRBV5-4 | . | TRBD1 | TRBJ2-5 | 17
TGTGCCAGCAGTGAAGCGCTCCCGGACCCGGATTCACCCCTCCACTTT | CASSEALPDPDSPLHF | TRBV2 | . | . | TRBJ1-6 | 16
TGTGCCACCGCACTAGCGGGAGGAACCGGGGAGCTGTTTTTT | CATALAGGTGELFF | TRBV7-9 | . | TRBD2 | TRBJ2-2 | 14
TGTGCCAGCAGCTTGGGCGGAAGGACCTACGAGCAGTACTTC | CASSLGGRTYEQYF | TRBV5-6 | . | . | TRBJ2-7 | 14
TGCAGTGCTAGAGACCCCTATGAAGCTTTCTTT | CSARDPYEAFF | TRBV20-1 | . | . | TRBJ1-1 | 11
TGTGCCAGTAGTCCCGGGGGGGGACAGGGACTATCGAACACCGGGGAGCTGTTTTTT | CASSPGGGQGLSNTGELFF | TRBV19 | . | . | TRBJ2-2 | 19
TGTGCCAGCAGTGAGGGACTACGCCCCAGCTCCTACGAGCAGTACTTC | CASSEGLRPSSYEQYF | TRBV25-1 | . | TRBD2 | TRBJ2-7 | 16
TGTGCCAGCAGCGAACTAGCGGGGTTCAATGAGCAGTTCTTC | CASSELAGFNEQFF | TRBV27 | once | TRBD2 | TRBJ2-1 | 14
TGCAGCGTCCTGGGACTAGCGGGAGTTTCCTACGAGCAGTACTTC | CSVLGLAGVSYEQYF | TRBV29-1 | . | TRBD2 | TRBJ2-7 | 15
TGTGCCAGCAGCTTCCCGACAGGGGAGGTTCGGGTGAACACTGAAGCTTTCTTT | CASSFPTGEVRVNTEAFF | TRBV7-9 | . | TRBD1 | TRBJ1-1 | 18
TGTGCCAGCAGTGATTCTGGACACGGGATTAGCAATCAGCCCCAGCATTTT | CASSDSGHGISNQPQHF | TRBV6-1 | . | . | TRBJ1-5 | 17
TGTGCCAGCAGTTACGGGGTTGGGGATCAGCCCCAGCATTTT | CASSYGVGDQPQHF | TRBV6-2/TRBV6-3 | . | . | TRBJ1-5 | 14
TGCGCCAGCAGTGCACCCGGGGAGCTGTTTTTT | CASSAPGELFF | TRBV10-1 | . | . | TRBJ2-2 | 11
TGTGCCAGCAGCCCCCGGGAGGGCGGGGCCTACAATGAGCAGTTCTTC | CASSPREGGAYNEQFF | TRBV9 | . | TRBD2 | TRBJ2-1 | 16
TGTGCCAGCAGTTTATGGTCGACAGGGGGCTTCGCTACAGATACGCAGTATTTT | CASSLWSTGGFATDTQYF | TRBV28 | . | TRBD1 | TRBJ2-3 | 18
TGTGCCAGCAGCCAGGGGACTGAAGCTTTCTTT | CASSQGTEAFF | TRBV7-3 | . | . | TRBJ1-1 | 11
TGTGCCAGCAGTATGGGATATTCAACTGAAGCTTTCTTT | CASSMGYSTEAFF | TRBV27 | . | . | TRBJ1-1 | 13
TGTGCCAGCAGTGAAGGTCGGGGCAATCAGCCCCAGCATTTT | CASSEGRGNQPQHF | TRBV6-1 | . | . | TRBJ1-5 | 14
TGTGCCAGCAGTTACTCCTTCCCGGGAGGAACGCTGATCTTC | CASSYSFPGGTLIF | TRBV6-2/TRBV6-3 | . | TRBD2 | TRBJ2-1 | 14
TGTGCCAGCAGCCAGGGGACCCACGAGCAGTACTTC | CASSQGTHEQYF | TRBV3-1/TRBV3-2 | . | . | TRBJ2-7 | 12
TGTGCCAGTAGTAAAGGGGGTAGAGGGAACATTCAGTACTTC | CASSKGGRGNIQYF | TRBV19 | . | . | TRBJ2-4 | 14
TGCGCCAGCAGCTTGGAAGGTTCGGGCAGTGTCTATGGCTACACCTTC | CASSLEGSGSVYGYTF | TRBV5-1 | . | . | TRBJ1-2 | 16
TGTGCCAGCAGCTTACCCGGTGGTCAGCCCCAGCATTTT | CASSLPGGQPQHF | TRBV7-9 | . | . | TRBJ1-5 | 13
TGTGCCAGCAGTTTACCCGGGACGGACAATGAGCAGTTCTTC | CASSLPGTDNEQFF | TRBV27 | . | . | TRBJ2-1 | 14
TGTGCCTGGAGTGGCCACAGCTCCTATAATTCACCCCTCCACTTT | CAWSGHSSYNSPLHF | TRBV30 | . | . | TRBJ1-6 | 15
TGTGCCAGCAGCCAGGCTCTGCTCACTGGGGATGAGCAGTTCTTC | CASSQALLTGDEQFF | TRBV3-1/TRBV3-2 | . | . | TRBJ2-1 | 15
TGTGCCAGCGGAATCCATGGTCCCTCTCCGGACAATGAGCAGTTCTTC | CASGIHGPSPDNEQFF | TRBV9 | . | . | TRBJ2-1 | 16
TGTGCCTGGAGTGTCGTAACCGGGGAGCTGTTTTTT | CAWSVVTGELFF | TRBV30 | . | . | TRBJ2-2 | 12
TGTGCCAGCAGGGACAGTGCTAATGAAAAACTGTTTTTT | CASRDSANEKLFF | TRBV6-5 | . | . | TRBJ1-4 | 13